The TCR beta chain described here comes from a study of beta chain features in type 1 diabetes. This CDR3 has 15 amino acids. In germline, CDR1 is SQVTM, CDR2 ANQGSEA. J lost 1 base, V lost 1 base, and 6 bases had no gene match. Study-level findings and limits: Patients with Type 1 diabetes showed moderately but significantly shorter TCRB CDR3s in all four CD4+ subsets.

As every portion of the isolated RNA was reverse transcribed, the sequencing read expressed TCRB transcripts. TCRdb's table, derived via immunoSEQ multiplex PCR, lists solely in-frame clones and lacks some. Here the sample spans 160,000 or so clones, over 55% being singletons. Regarding this clone: As yet, its antigen is unknown.

Blood was drawn once from each donor into heparinised tubes. The draws averaged approximately 120 mL. Sequences were obtained from naive CD4+ T cells from blood. V usage is TRBV29-1 and J usage is TRBJ2-7; 8 nucleotides line up with TRBD2. The receptor was isolated from a man aged 25-40 years with type 1 diabetes. CDR3 bases: TGCAGCGTTGAAGGAATAGCGGGGCCATCCTACGAGCAGTACTTC. Amino acids: CSVEGIAGPSYEQYF.